This TCR beta chain is from a study of T-cell reconstitution after alpha-beta-depleted transplantation in children. There are 15 residues in the CDR3. Germline V gene lookup returns CDR1 SEHNR and CDR2 FQNEAQ (reference sequence). Trimming at V came to 5 bases and at J to 5 bases, leaving 4 bases not matched to a gene. A TCRbeta library incorporating unique molecular identifiers was prepared. TCRdb re-called the PCR reads through MiXCR, storing one row per CDR3 protein. The sample has 500,000 or so distinct CDR3 sequences, less than 35% seen once. This clonotype was found many times. The rearrangement links TRBV7-9 to TRBJ1-5; 12 positions match TRBD1. Here the sequenced sample was PBMCs from the stem cell graft donor, taken from the stem cell graft. This TCR derives from a human donor who donated a stem cell graft to a child with aplastic anemia. CDR3 bases: TGTGCCAGCAGCCCGGGACAGGGGGCGGATCAGCCCCAGCATTTT. Its protein is CASSPGQGADQPQHF.